Listed below are T cell receptor beta chains from one sample, sequenced in a study of beta chain features in type 1 diabetes. TCRdb's table, derived via immunoSEQ multiplex PCR, lists solely in-frame clones and lacks some. The sample has approximately 250,000 clones, about 11% seen once. The sequencing input was naive CD4+ T cells from blood. Receptor source: a young man with type 1 diabetes. Both conserved end residues are part of each CDR3. Fields, in order: J gene, V gene, D gene, clone size, CDR3 protein, CDR3 DNA. A D gene is named only where the DNA matches it firmly. The size of a clone is reported for some rows only, either as once, few or many, or as a class for expanded clones.

j_call: TRBJ2-4; v_call: TRBV2; d_call: NA; clone_size: NA; cdr3_aa: CASKTPRRNIQYF; cdr3_nt: TGTGCCAGCAAGACCCCCCGCAGGAACATTCAGTACTTC
j_call: TRBJ2-3; v_call: TRBV5-1; d_call: NA; clone_size: NA; cdr3_aa: CASSSLRSGDTQYF; cdr3_nt: TGCGCCAGCAGCTCCCTAAGGTCGGGAGATACGCAGTATTTT
j_call: TRBJ1-4; v_call: TRBV5-1; d_call: NA; clone_size: NA; cdr3_aa: CASSLRSPNEKLFF; cdr3_nt: TGCGCCAGCAGCTTGAGGAGCCCAAATGAAAAACTGTTTTTT
j_call: TRBJ2-7; v_call: TRBV10-3; d_call: NA; clone_size: few; cdr3_aa: CAISESGYEQYF; cdr3_nt: TGTGCCATCAGTGAATCAGGCTACGAGCAGTACTTC
j_call: TRBJ2-2; v_call: TRBV4-1; d_call: NA; clone_size: NA; cdr3_aa: CASSHRGSTGELFF; cdr3_nt: TGCGCCAGCAGCCACAGGGGATCCACCGGGGAGCTGTTTTTT
j_call: TRBJ2-1; v_call: TRBV6-1; d_call: NA; clone_size: NA; cdr3_aa: CASSEARDNEQFF; cdr3_nt: TGTGCCAGCAGTGAAGCCAGGGACAATGAGCAGTTCTTC
j_call: TRBJ2-1; v_call: TRBV18; d_call: TRBD2; clone_size: few; cdr3_aa: CASSPRGGRHNEQFF; cdr3_nt: TGTGCCAGCTCACCACGCGGGGGGCGTCACAATGAGCAGTTCTTC
j_call: TRBJ1-1; v_call: TRBV30; d_call: TRBD1; clone_size: few; cdr3_aa: CAWRTGVGTEAFF; cdr3_nt: TGTGCCTGGAGGACAGGGGTCGGGACTGAAGCTTTCTTT
j_call: TRBJ2-1; v_call: TRBV7-3; d_call: TRBD2; clone_size: few; cdr3_aa: CASSLSPSGGYEQFF; cdr3_nt: TGTGCCAGCAGCTTAAGTCCTAGCGGGGGTTATGAGCAGTTCTTC
j_call: TRBJ1-6; v_call: TRBV11-2; d_call: NA; clone_size: NA; cdr3_aa: CASSVNNSPLHF; cdr3_nt: TGTGCCAGCAGCGTTAATAATTCACCCCTCCACTTT
j_call: TRBJ2-7; v_call: TRBV18; d_call: NA; clone_size: NA; cdr3_aa: CASSRFPSYEQYF; cdr3_nt: TGTGCCAGCTCGCGGTTTCCCTCCTACGAGCAGTACTTC
j_call: TRBJ2-5; v_call: TRBV6-5; d_call: TRBD2; clone_size: NA; cdr3_aa: CASSSGLAEETQYF; cdr3_nt: TGTGCCAGCAGCTCGGGACTAGCGGAAGAGACCCAGTACTTC
j_call: TRBJ1-2; v_call: TRBV30; d_call: TRBD1; clone_size: few; cdr3_aa: CAWRRGTVSNYGYTF; cdr3_nt: TGTGCCTGGAGGAGGGGGACAGTTTCCAACTATGGCTACACCTTC
j_call: TRBJ2-5; v_call: TRBV7-2; d_call: NA; clone_size: NA; cdr3_aa: CASSTQTAHQETQYF; cdr3_nt: TGTGCCAGCAGCACACAGACAGCGCACCAAGAGACCCAGTACTTC
j_call: TRBJ1-6; v_call: TRBV2; d_call: NA; clone_size: once; cdr3_aa: CASTLNRLNNSPLHF; cdr3_nt: TGTGCCAGCACTCTGAACAGGCTAAATAATTCACCCCTCCACTTT
j_call: TRBJ2-2; v_call: TRBV18; d_call: TRBD2; clone_size: NA; cdr3_aa: CASSPPNGGDTGELFF; cdr3_nt: TGTGCCAGCTCACCACCGAATGGGGGGGACACCGGGGAGCTGTTTTTT
j_call: TRBJ1-2; v_call: TRBV19; d_call: NA; clone_size: NA; cdr3_aa: CASSMMTDQRGYTF; cdr3_nt: TGTGCCAGTAGTATGATGACTGACCAGCGGGGCTACACCTTC
j_call: TRBJ1-2; v_call: TRBV27; d_call: TRBD1; clone_size: NA; cdr3_aa: CASSSRTGQIDYTF; cdr3_nt: TGTGCCAGCAGTTCCCGGACAGGGCAGATAGACTACACCTTC
j_call: TRBJ2-2; v_call: TRBV28; d_call: NA; clone_size: once; cdr3_aa: CASSSAGTPNTGELFF; cdr3_nt: TGTGCCAGCAGCTCCGCCGGGACACCGAACACCGGGGAGCTGTTTTTT
j_call: TRBJ2-1; v_call: TRBV2; d_call: NA; clone_size: few; cdr3_aa: CASRSSRGRGSSYNEQFF; cdr3_nt: TGTGCCAGCAGATCATCTCGAGGGCGGGGAAGCTCCTACAATGAGCAGTTCTTC
j_call: TRBJ1-2; v_call: TRBV15; d_call: NA; clone_size: NA; cdr3_aa: CATSRGGLLPRDYGYTF; cdr3_nt: TGTGCCACCAGCAGAGGAGGACTCCTCCCCCGGGACTATGGCTACACCTTC
j_call: TRBJ1-5; v_call: TRBV5-1; d_call: NA; clone_size: NA; cdr3_aa: CASSLGPSYNQPQHF; cdr3_nt: TGCGCCAGCAGCTTGGGGCCCAGTTACAATCAGCCCCAGCATTTT
j_call: TRBJ2-2; v_call: TRBV19; d_call: NA; clone_size: few; cdr3_aa: CASSLGTIGELFF; cdr3_nt: TGTGCCAGTAGTCTAGGGACAATCGGGGAGCTGTTTTTT
j_call: TRBJ2-5; v_call: TRBV2; d_call: NA; clone_size: few; cdr3_aa: CASSEEGTDLQETQYF; cdr3_nt: TGTGCCAGCAGTGAGGAGGGGACAGACCTCCAAGAGACCCAGTACTTC
j_call: TRBJ2-5; v_call: TRBV2; d_call: TRBD2; clone_size: few; cdr3_aa: CASRPTGGETQYF; cdr3_nt: TGTGCCAGCAGACCTACGGGGGGAGAGACCCAGTACTTC
j_call: TRBJ2-5; v_call: TRBV18; d_call: TRBD1; clone_size: few; cdr3_aa: CASSRDREETQYF; cdr3_nt: TGTGCCAGCTCAAGGGACAGGGAAGAGACCCAGTACTTC
j_call: TRBJ1-2; v_call: TRBV30; d_call: NA; clone_size: few; cdr3_aa: CAWSGEGRIYGYTF; cdr3_nt: TGTGCCTGGAGTGGGGAGGGTAGGATCTATGGCTACACCTTC
j_call: TRBJ1-2; v_call: TRBV29-1; d_call: TRBD1; clone_size: few; cdr3_aa: CSVVKGTGDGYTF; cdr3_nt: TGCAGCGTTGTTAAGGGGACAGGGGATGGCTACACCTTC
j_call: TRBJ2-3; v_call: TRBV5-4; d_call: NA; clone_size: few; cdr3_aa: CASSSRWTGTDTQYF; cdr3_nt: TGTGCCAGCAGCTCAAGATGGACTGGTACAGATACGCAGTATTTT
j_call: TRBJ1-4; v_call: TRBV4-1; d_call: TRBD1; clone_size: few; cdr3_aa: CASSQVGTGAEKLFF; cdr3_nt: TGCGCCAGCAGCCAAGTTGGGACAGGGGCTGAAAAACTGTTTTTT
j_call: TRBJ2-1; v_call: TRBV11-2; d_call: NA; clone_size: few; cdr3_aa: CASSLAGLSSYNEQFF; cdr3_nt: TGTGCCAGCAGCTTAGCCGGTCTTAGCTCCTACAATGAGCAGTTCTTC
j_call: TRBJ1-2; v_call: TRBV30; d_call: NA; clone_size: NA; cdr3_aa: CAWSSITPRGNNYGYTF; cdr3_nt: TGTGCCTGGAGTAGCATCACCCCCCGGGGGAATAACTATGGCTACACCTTC
j_call: TRBJ1-4; v_call: TRBV2; d_call: NA; clone_size: few; cdr3_aa: CASSKLYAAGEKLFF; cdr3_nt: TGTGCCAGCAGCAAATTATACGCGGCGGGTGAAAAACTGTTTTTT
j_call: TRBJ2-6; v_call: TRBV7-9; d_call: NA; clone_size: NA; cdr3_aa: CASRGSGANVLTF; cdr3_nt: TGCGCCAGCCGGGGTTCTGGGGCCAACGTCCTGACTTTC